The T cell receptor beta chain under discussion was sequenced for a study of cytomegalovirus exposure and HLA in healthy donors. Findings of the study overall: Presence/absence results assume similar sequencing depth per donor, which may not hold. Rates of TCR association differed by HLA locus in a later analysis, with DRB1 highest and HLA-C lowest. The study recorded 150 to 200 TCR beta chains that were cytomegalovirus-associated.

As to this clone: Its specificity is not known.

PCR was performed using 60 Vbeta and 13 Jbeta primers. Clones were read by immunoSEQ multiplex PCR, and TCRdb kept only the in-frame ones, dropping some. Among some 170,000 clones, 77% were seen once, and the ten largest hold less than 4.5%. The CDR3 sequence is 15 residues long. The trim removed 6 bases at V and 4 bases at J, leaving 7 bases unmatched. The V gene's germline CDR1 is SNHLY and CDR2 FYNNEI. The receptor was isolated from a woman aged 55 to 70 in good health and CMV-seropositive. The chain recombines TRBV2 with TRBJ2-1, with 9 positions matching TRBD2. The material sequenced was PBMCs. The CDR3 region is CASRAGGWAYNEQFF. The CDR3 nucleotides are TGTGCCAGCAGAGCGGGGGGTTGGGCTTACAATGAGCAGTTCTTC.